Following are 27 T cell receptor beta chains from one sample sequenced in a study of human T cells and chemical hapten exposure. Time point described: patch test 1, 2 weeks after DPC sensitization. Treatment here: therapeutic diphenylcyclopropenone sensitization with weekly scalp DPC. Someone pulled total RNA out of unfractionated whole blood. TCRdb passed the RACE reads through MiXCR, listing each CDR3 protein once. The profile shows roughly 50,000 distinct CDR3 sequences, around 10% of them singletons. The sequenced sample was whole blood, obtained in connection with sensitization to the hapten diphenylcyclopropenone (DPC). The receptors originated from a woman aged 40 to 50 with alopecia areata. Some clones in this sample may be carry-over from other donors' samples.

As DNA, the CDR3 is TGTGCCAGTAGTAATGGCCTCAATCAGCCCCAGCATTTT. As protein: CASSNGLNQPQHF. The V call is TRBV19, the J call TRBJ1-5; D not resolved. Germline values: CDR1 LNHDA, CDR2 SQIVND (reference sequence). This CDR3 contains 13 residues. V shed 4 bases and J shed 3 bases, with 7 bases lying between them.

V gene TRBV9 combines with J gene TRBJ2-7; D possibly uses TRBD1 or TRBD2 (5 bases each). The CDR3 contains 13 residues. V lost 3 bases and J 3 bases, leaving 10 bases between the germline ends. Germline V gene data show CDR1 as SGDLS and CDR2 as YYNGEE. CDR3 loop: CASSGRDRYEQYF. DNA for the CDR3: TGTGCCAGCAGCGGACGGGACCGCTACGAGCAGTACTTC.

This clonotype was found a few times. This chain uses TRBV6-6 with TRBJ2-7; no reliable D call. Germline V gives CDR1 MNHNY, CDR2 SVGAGI (reference sequence). This CDR3 spans 15 amino acids. V gave up 7 bases and J gave up 0 bases, with 16 bases separating them. For the CDR3, the DNA is TGTGCCAGCACTGGAACGGATTTAAGCTCCTACGAGCAGTACTTC. This translates into CASTGTDLSSYEQYF.

This clonotype was recorded a few times. The CDR3 protein is CASSYLGLAGDEQFF. The CDR3 nucleotides read TGTGCCAGCAGTTACCTAGGACTAGCGGGAGATGAGCAGTTCTTC. The V and J genes are TRBV6-5 and TRBJ2-1; 13 nucleotides align to TRBD2. Germline values: CDR1 MNHEY, CDR2 SVGAGI. Trimming at V came to 2 bases and at J to 8 bases, leaving 3 bases not matched to a gene. The CDR3 length is 15 residues.

This clonotype was recorded many times. The V call is TRBV27, the J call TRBJ2-7; tentatively, D is TRBD1 or TRBD2 (5 bases each). V gave up 10 bases and J gave up 0 bases, with 13 bases separating them. The CDR3 loop spans 13 amino acids. Per the germline V gene, CDR1 is MNHEY and CDR2 is SMNVEV (reference sequence). CDR3 bases: TGTGCCACCGGGACGGAGAGCTCCTACGAGCAGTACTTC. Translated, it gives CATGTESSYEQYF.

This clonotype was detected only a few times. The CDR3 sequence is CASSASYGYTF. The CDR3 DNA reads as TGTGCCAGCAGCGCGAGCTATGGCTACACCTTC. V is TRBV7-2 and J is TRBJ1-2; D gene unclear. Per germline, CDR1 SGHTA and CDR2 FQGNSA. Trimming stripped 5 bases from V and 4 bases from J, with 5 bases between. The CDR3 runs to 11 residues.

This clonotype has more than one count but fewer than ten. The chain joins TRBV7-6 to TRBJ2-7; D is possibly TRBD1 or TRBD2 (5 bases each). The V end lost 0 bases, the J end lost 6 bases, and 18 bases lay between the germline ends. This CDR3 comprises 16 residues. Looked up from germline, CDR1 is SGHVS and CDR2 is FNYEAQ. CDR3 in DNA: TGTGCCAGCAGCTTAGCGCTGACGGCCGGGGCTGGCGAGCAGTACTTC. Its protein product is CASSLALTAGAGEQYF.

This clonotype came up many times. The V and J genes are TRBV28 and TRBJ2-3; a possible D gene is TRBD2 (7 bases). V lost 1 base and J 2 bases, leaving 13 bases between the germline ends. In germline, CDR1 is MDHEN, CDR2 SYDVKM. The length of the CDR3 is 16 residues. The CDR3 region has the DNA TGTGCCAGCAGTTTATTTGGGGGGGGCCACACAGATACGCAGTATTTT. It codes for CASSLFGGGHTDTQYF.

This clonotype was seen many times. J is TRBJ2-6 and V is TRBV6-1; 8 nucleotides agree with TRBD1. The germline V gene has CDR1 MNHNS and CDR2 SASEGT. V shed 6 bases, J shed 2 bases, and the junction held 3 bases outside the gene matches. The CDR3 contains 15 residues. CDR3 sequence reads: CASRGQGTGANVLTF. The CDR3 bases are TGTGCCAGCAGAGGACAGGGAACTGGGGCCAACGTCCTGACTTTC.

The chain employs TRBV6-5 and TRBJ1-2; D gene uncertain. Germline CDR1 MNHEY, CDR2 SVGAGI. The V gene lost 5 bases and the J gene lost 4 bases, with 17 bases spanning the gap. This CDR3 is built from 15 residues. The CDR3 sequence is CASSRGGSVVYGYTF. For the CDR3, the DNA is TGTGCCAGCAGTCGCGGCGGAAGCGTCGTCTATGGCTACACCTTC.

The chain carries TRBV11-3 and TRBJ2-3, with D unclear. Per the germline V gene, CDR1 is SGHNT and CDR2 is YENEEA. The length of the CDR3 is 13 residues. V lost 5 bases, J lost 4 bases, and 10 bases lay in between. The CDR3 is CASSPHQADTQYF. The CDR3, as DNA: TGTGCCAGCAGCCCCCATCAGGCAGATACGCAGTATTTT.

This clonotype was counted a few times. The V gene is TRBV5-6, the J gene TRBJ2-5, with TRBD1 matching 10 bases. Germline values: CDR1 SGHDT, CDR2 YYEEEE. The CDR3 consists of 16 residues. V gave up 0 bases and J gave up 5 bases; unmatched junction bases: 7. The CDR3 reads CASSLAGQGVPETQYF. The DNA of the CDR3 is TGTGCCAGCAGCTTGGCAGGACAGGGGGTGCCGGAGACCCAGTACTTC.

There are many counts of this clonotype. The V call is TRBV28, the J call TRBJ2-3; D perhaps matches TRBD2 (5 bases). The CDR3 loop spans 15 amino acids. V shed 4 bases and J shed 4 bases, with 15 bases lying between them. From germline, CDR1 is MDHEN and CDR2 SYDVKM. DNA for the CDR3: TGTGCCAGCAGTTCGGGCGGGTCAGGCCCAGATACGCAGTATTTT. Protein: CASSSGGSGPDTQYF. Full variable domain (remainder filled in from reference TRBV28 and TRBJ2-3): DVKVTQSSRYLVKRTGEKVFLECVQDMDHENMFWYRQDPGLGLRLIYFSYDVKMKEKGDIPEGYSVSREKKERFSLILESASTNQTSMYLCASSSGGSGPDTQYFGPGTRLTVL.

This clonotype was observed at least ten times. The chain employs TRBV7-2 and TRBJ2-1; tentative D call: TRBD2 (6 bases). Germline V gene lookup returns CDR1 SGHTA and CDR2 FQGNSA. Trimming removed 1 base from V and 4 bases from J, with 14 bases in between. The CDR3 contains 16 residues. CDR3 amino acids: CASSLVGGALYNEQFF. The CDR3 nucleotides read TGTGCCAGCAGCTTAGTGGGGGGAGCTCTATACAATGAGCAGTTCTTC.

The gene calls are TRBV11-2 and TRBJ1-4; no firm D call. The germline CDR1 and CDR2 sequences are SGHAT and FQNNGV. CDR3 length equals 14 residues. V lost 0 bases, J lost 4 bases, and 6 bases lay in between. The CDR3 loop reads CASSLDAVNEKLFF. The CDR3 coding sequence is TGTGCCAGCAGCTTAGACGCCGTTAATGAAAAACTGTTTTTT.

This clonotype was recorded many times. This chain links TRBV10-3 with TRBJ2-5; the D is unclear. V dropped 2 bases and J dropped 1 base, with 14 bases sitting between them. The CDR3 has 16 amino acids. CDR1 and CDR2 (germline): ENHRY, SYGVKD. The CDR3 bases are TGTGCCATCAGTGAGAGGTTCAACACCCTCCAAGAGACCCAGTACTTC. Its translation: CAISERFNTLQETQYF.

Notes on this clonotype: Possible read error: a much larger clone is one base away. This chain links TRBV10-1 with TRBJ1-5; a possible D gene is TRBD1 (5 bases). The CDR3 consists of 15 residues. Germline loops: CDR1 WNHNN, CDR2 SYGVQD (reference sequence). The CDR3 DNA follows: TGCGCCAGCAGTGAGTCTGGGCAGGGCCATCAGCCCCATCATTTT. Amino acid sequence: CASSESGQGHQPHHF.

This chain joins TRBV28 and TRBJ1-4; tentative D call: TRBD1 (6 bases). This CDR3 has 14 amino acids. The germline V gene encodes CDR1 MDHEN and CDR2 SYDVKM. Between the trimmed V and J ends, which lost 4 bases and 3 bases, there was a span of 9 bases. This CDR3 is CASSSGQPNEKLFF. In nucleotides, the CDR3 is TGTGCCAGCAGTTCCGGACAGCCTAATGAAAAACTGTTTTTT.

A few counts support this clonotype. The chain carries TRBV29-1 and TRBJ2-1; 9 bases fit TRBD2. The length of the CDR3 is 14 residues. CDR1 and CDR2 (germline): SQVTM, ANQGSEA. V gave up 6 bases and J gave up 9 bases; unmatched junction bases: 12. DNA of the CDR3: TGCAGCGTCCCTAGGGCGGGAGGGTCCGGTGAGCAGTTCTTC. It translates to CSVPRAGGSGEQFF.

This clonotype was recorded many times. The V gene is TRBV2, the J gene TRBJ2-5; TRBD2 matches 11 bases. The V and J ends lost 11 bases and 2 bases, in that order; junction bases with no gene match: 16. Germline V lookup: CDR1 SNHLY, CDR2 FYNNEI. The CDR3 covers 17 residues. The CDR3 sequence: CAVLSPGLAGWQETQYF. The CDR3 nucleotides read TGTGCCGTATTGAGCCCAGGACTAGCGGGTTGGCAAGAGACCCAGTACTTC.

There are many counts of this clonotype. This chain uses TRBV7-9 with TRBJ1-2; D is uncertain. CDR3 size: 12 residues. Trimming took 1 base from V and 4 from J, leaving 4 bases between them. Germline values: CDR1 SEHNR, CDR2 FQNEAQ (reference sequence). CDR3 amino acids: CASSLDVYGYTF. The CDR3 coding sequence is TGTGCCAGCAGCTTAGATGTCTATGGCTACACCTTC.

This sequence joins TRBV3-1 and TRBJ2-2; no firm D call. The V end was cut by 5 bases, the J end by 0 bases, with 7 bases between. There are 14 residues in the CDR3. CDR1 and CDR2 (germline): LGHDT, YNNKEL (reference sequence). Here the CDR3 DNA reads TGTGCCAGCAGCAAAGGACCGAACACCGGGGAGCTGTTTTTT. Translation gives CASSKGPNTGELFF. Based on the CDR3 plus reference TRBV3-1 and TRBJ2-2, the full variable domain is DTAVSQTPKYLVTQMGNDKSIKCEQNLGHDTMYWYKQDSKKFLKIMFSYNNKELIINETVPNRFSPKSPDKAHLNLHINSLELGDSAVYFCASSKGPNTGELFFGEGSRLTVL.

This clonotype was found many times. The chain couples TRBV18 to TRBJ1-1; D not certain. This CDR3 is 13 amino acids long. Germline CDR1 and CDR2: KGHSH and LQKENI. The V gene lost 3 bases and the J gene lost 7 bases, with 12 bases spanning the gap. The CDR3 DNA reads as TGTGCCAGCTCACCGGGTCCGTGGAGTGAAGCTTTCTTT. Its protein product is CASSPGPWSEAFF.

This clonotype was detected only a few times. This sequence joins TRBV24-1 and TRBJ2-7, with 7 bases fitting TRBD1. Germline V gene sequence: CDR1 KGHDR, CDR2 SFDVKD. CDR3 size: 14 residues. J was trimmed by 2 bases and V by 7 bases; bases with no gene match: 7. CDR3: CATSPGDRPYEQYF. CDR3 sequence (DNA): TGTGCCACCAGCCCTGGGGACAGACCCTACGAGCAGTACTTC.

The chain has TRBV28 and TRBJ2-7, with D perhaps given as TRBD1 or TRBD2 (5 bases each). This CDR3 contains 16 residues. Germline V CDR1 and CDR2: MDHEN, SYDVKM. V was pared by 4 bases and J by 1 base, with 17 bases between. The CDR3 region is CASSSPGTSSSYEQYF. CDR3 DNA sequence: TGTGCCAGCAGTTCCCCCGGGACGTCGTCGTCCTACGAGCAGTACTTC.

CDR3 residues: CASSPRSYGYTF. The CDR3 nucleotides are TGTGCCAGCAGTCCAAGATCCTATGGCTACACCTTC. The chain employs TRBV28 and TRBJ1-2; D is unresolved. Between the trimmed V and J ends, which lost 5 bases and 4 bases, there was a span of 8 bases. This CDR3 is built from 12 residues. Germline CDR1 is MDHEN and CDR2 is SYDVKM.

The chain recombines TRBV20-1 with TRBJ2-7; D possibly uses TRBD1 or TRBD2 (7 bases each). CDR3 length: 13 amino acids. Germline CDR1 reads DFQATT; CDR2 reads SNEGSKA (reference sequence). Trimming pared 3 bases from V and 4 bases from J, leaving 13 bases between. The chain's CDR3 is CSARGTAGYEQYF. The CDR3 DNA sequence: TGCAGTGCTAGGGGGACAGCGGGGTACGAGCAGTACTTC.